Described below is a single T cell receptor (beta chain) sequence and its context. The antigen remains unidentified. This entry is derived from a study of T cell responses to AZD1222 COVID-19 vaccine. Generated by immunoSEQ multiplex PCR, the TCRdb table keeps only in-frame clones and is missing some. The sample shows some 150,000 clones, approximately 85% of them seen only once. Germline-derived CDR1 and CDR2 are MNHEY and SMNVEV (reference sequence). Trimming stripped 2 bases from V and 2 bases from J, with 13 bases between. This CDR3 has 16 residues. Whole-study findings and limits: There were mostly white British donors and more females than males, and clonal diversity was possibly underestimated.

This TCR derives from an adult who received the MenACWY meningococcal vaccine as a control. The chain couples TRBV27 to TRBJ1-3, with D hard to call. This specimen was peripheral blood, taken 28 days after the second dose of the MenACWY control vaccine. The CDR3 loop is CASSLKGWGAGNTIYF. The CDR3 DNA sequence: TGTGCCAGCAGTTTAAAAGGATGGGGAGCTGGAAACACCATATATTTT.